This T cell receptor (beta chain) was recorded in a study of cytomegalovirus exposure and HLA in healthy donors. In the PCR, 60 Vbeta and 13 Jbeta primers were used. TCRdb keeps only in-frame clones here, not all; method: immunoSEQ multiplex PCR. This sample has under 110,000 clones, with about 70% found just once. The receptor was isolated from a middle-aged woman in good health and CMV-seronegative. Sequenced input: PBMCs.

As DNA, the CDR3 is TGCGCCAGCAGCTGGCAGGGGGCTGGCTACGAGCAGTACTTC. This codes for CASSWQGAGYEQYF. The chain links TRBV5-1 to TRBJ2-7; 8 bases fit TRBD1. There are 14 residues in the CDR3. CDR1 is SGHRS and CDR2 is YFSETQ in the germline V gene. V lost 3 bases to trimming and J lost 3 bases; unmatched junction nucleotides: 5.